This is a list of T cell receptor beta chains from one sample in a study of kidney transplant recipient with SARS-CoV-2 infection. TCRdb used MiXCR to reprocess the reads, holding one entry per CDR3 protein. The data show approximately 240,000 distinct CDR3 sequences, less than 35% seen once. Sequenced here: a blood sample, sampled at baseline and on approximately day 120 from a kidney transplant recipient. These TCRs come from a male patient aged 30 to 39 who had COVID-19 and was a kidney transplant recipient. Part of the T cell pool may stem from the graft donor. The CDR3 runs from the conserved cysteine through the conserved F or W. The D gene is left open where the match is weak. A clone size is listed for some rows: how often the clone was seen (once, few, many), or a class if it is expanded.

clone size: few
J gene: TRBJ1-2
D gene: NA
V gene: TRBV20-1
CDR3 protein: CSAWGEPGHYGYTF
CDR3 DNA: TGCAGTGCTTGGGGGGAGCCTGGACACTATGGCTACACCTTC

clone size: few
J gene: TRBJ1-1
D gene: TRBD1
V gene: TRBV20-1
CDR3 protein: CSARRDRGLTEAFF
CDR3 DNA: TGCAGTGCTAGACGGGACAGGGGGCTGACTGAAGCTTTCTTT

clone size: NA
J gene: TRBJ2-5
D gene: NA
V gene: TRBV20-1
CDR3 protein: CSAKVSYREHQETQYF
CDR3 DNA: TGCAGTGCTAAAGTTTCCTACCGGGAGCACCAAGAGACCCAGTACTTC

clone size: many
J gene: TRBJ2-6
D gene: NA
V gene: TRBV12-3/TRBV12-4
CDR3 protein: CASRLSGARGGANVLTF
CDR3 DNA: TGTGCCAGCAGGCTCTCGGGAGCCCGGGGAGGGGCCAACGTCCTGACTTTC

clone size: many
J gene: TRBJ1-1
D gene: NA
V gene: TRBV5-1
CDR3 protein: CASSQNTGQNTEAFF
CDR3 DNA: TGCGCCAGCAGCCAAAACACAGGGCAGAACACTGAAGCTTTCTTT

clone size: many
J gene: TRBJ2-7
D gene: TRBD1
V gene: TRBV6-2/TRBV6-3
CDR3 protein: CASSWTGEYEQYF
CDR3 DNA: TGTGCCAGCAGTTGGACAGGGGAATACGAGCAGTACTTC

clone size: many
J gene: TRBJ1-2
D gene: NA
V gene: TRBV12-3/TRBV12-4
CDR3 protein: CASSTLNSFRKTYGYTF
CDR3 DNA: TGTGCCAGCAGTACCTTAAACAGCTTCCGAAAGACCTATGGCTACACCTTC

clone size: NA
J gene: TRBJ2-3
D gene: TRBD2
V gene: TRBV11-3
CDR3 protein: CANSLPPEAGGTDTQYF
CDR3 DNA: TGTGCCAACAGCTTACCCCCTGAAGCGGGAGGGACAGATACGCAGTATTTT

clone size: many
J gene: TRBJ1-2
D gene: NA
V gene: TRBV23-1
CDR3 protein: CASSFRMLRRKTYGYTF
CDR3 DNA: TGCGCCAGCAGTTTCCGAATGCTACGCAGAAAGACCTATGGCTACACCTTC

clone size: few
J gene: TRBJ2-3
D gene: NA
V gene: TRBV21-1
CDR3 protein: CASSLWIATVMQDTQYF
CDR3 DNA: TGTGCCAGCAGTTTATGGATAGCTACAGTCATGCAAGATACGCAGTATTTT

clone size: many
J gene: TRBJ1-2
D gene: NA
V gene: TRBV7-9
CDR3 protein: CASSCVGYHGKTYGYTF
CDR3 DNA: TGTGCCAGCAGCTGTGTAGGATACCATGGAAAGACCTATGGCTACACCTTC

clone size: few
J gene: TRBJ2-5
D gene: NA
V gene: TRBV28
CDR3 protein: CASSLPRDMEETQYF
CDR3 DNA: TGTGCCAGCAGTTTACCCCGGGACATGGAGGAGACCCAGTACTTC

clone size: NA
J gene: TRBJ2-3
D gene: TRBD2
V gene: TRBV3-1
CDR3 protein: CASSSPGLAGTGTDTQYF
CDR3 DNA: TGTGCCAGCAGCTCTCCGGGACTAGCGGGAACCGGCACAGATACGCAGTATTTT

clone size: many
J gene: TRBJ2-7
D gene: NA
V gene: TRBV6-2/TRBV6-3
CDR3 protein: CASRRLLPPYEQYF
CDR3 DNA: TGTGCCAGCAGAAGATTACTCCCCCCCTACGAGCAGTACTTC

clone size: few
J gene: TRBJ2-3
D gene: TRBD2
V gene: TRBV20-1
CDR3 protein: CSAGGLAGHTDTQYF
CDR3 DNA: TGCAGTGCTGGAGGACTAGCGGGGCACACAGATACGCAGTATTTT

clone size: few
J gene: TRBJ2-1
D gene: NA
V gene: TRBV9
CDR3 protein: CASRGPEAHEQFF
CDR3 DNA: TGTGCCAGCAGGGGACCCGAAGCCCATGAGCAGTTCTTC

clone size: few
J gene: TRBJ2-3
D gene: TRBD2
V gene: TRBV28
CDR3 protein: CASKNLLAGGTDTQYF
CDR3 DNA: TGTGCCAGCAAGAACCTCTTAGCGGGAGGCACAGATACGCAGTATTTT

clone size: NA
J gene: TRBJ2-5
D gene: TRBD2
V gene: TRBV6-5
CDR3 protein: CASSYIPELAGEETQYF
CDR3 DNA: TGTGCCAGCAGTTACATTCCGGAACTAGCGGGAGAAGAGACCCAGTACTTC

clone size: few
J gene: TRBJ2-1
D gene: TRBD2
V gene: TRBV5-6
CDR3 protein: CASSLSGTSSYNEQFF
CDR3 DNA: TGTGCCAGCAGCTTGTCCGGGACTAGCTCCTACAATGAGCAGTTCTTC

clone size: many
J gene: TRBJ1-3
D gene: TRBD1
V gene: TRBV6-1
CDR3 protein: CASSEGGQGAWSGNTIYF
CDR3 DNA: TGTGCCAGCAGTGAAGGGGGACAGGGGGCCTGGTCTGGAAACACCATATATTTT

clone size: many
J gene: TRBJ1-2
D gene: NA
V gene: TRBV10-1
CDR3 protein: CASSGMRRSRKTYGYTF
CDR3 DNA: TGCGCCAGCAGTGGAATGCGAAGATCGCGAAAGACCTATGGCTACACCTTC

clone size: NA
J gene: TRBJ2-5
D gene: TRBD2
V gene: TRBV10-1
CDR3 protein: CASSEMAGRGVNRETQYF
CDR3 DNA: TGCGCCAGCAGTGAGATGGCAGGGAGGGGAGTGAATCGAGAGACCCAGTACTTC

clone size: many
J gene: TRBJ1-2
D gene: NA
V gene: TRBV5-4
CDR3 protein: CASMGGVPGKTYGYTF
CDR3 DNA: TGTGCCAGCATGGGGGGCGTACCAGGAAAGACCTATGGCTACACCTTC

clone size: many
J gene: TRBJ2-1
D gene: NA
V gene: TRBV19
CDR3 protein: CASSIELARYNEQFF
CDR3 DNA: TGTGCCAGTAGTATCGAATTGGCTAGGTACAATGAGCAGTTCTTC

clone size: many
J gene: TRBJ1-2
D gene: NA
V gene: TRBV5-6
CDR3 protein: CASRGRNSRKTYGYTF
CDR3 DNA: TGTGCCAGCCGAGGGCGCAATAGTCGAAAGACCTATGGCTACACCTTC

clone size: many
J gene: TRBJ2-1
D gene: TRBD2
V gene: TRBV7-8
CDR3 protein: CASSLVYVWEGSYNEQFF
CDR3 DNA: TGTGCCAGCAGCTTAGTTTACGTCTGGGAGGGGTCCTACAATGAGCAGTTCTTC

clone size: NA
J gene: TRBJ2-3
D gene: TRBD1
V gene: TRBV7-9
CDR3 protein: CASSLGQGLLSDTQYF
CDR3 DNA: TGTGCCAGCAGCTTAGGACAGGGGCTGTTGTCAGATACGCAGTATTTT

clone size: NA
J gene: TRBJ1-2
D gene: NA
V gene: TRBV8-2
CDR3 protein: CGSREDDSRKTYGYTF
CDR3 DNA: TGTGGCAGTCGTGAAGATGATAGCCGAAAGACCTATGGCTACACCTTC

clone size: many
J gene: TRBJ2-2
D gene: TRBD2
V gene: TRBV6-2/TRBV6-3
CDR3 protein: CASSRLSGTSGRGELFF
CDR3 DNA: TGTGCCAGCAGCCGCCTTTCCGGGACTAGCGGGAGAGGGGAGCTGTTTTTT

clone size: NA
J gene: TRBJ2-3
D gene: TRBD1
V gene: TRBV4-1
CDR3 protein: CASSQLERQGWDAQYF
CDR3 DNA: TGCGCCAGCAGCCAACTCGAGAGACAGGGGTGGGATGCGCAGTATTTT

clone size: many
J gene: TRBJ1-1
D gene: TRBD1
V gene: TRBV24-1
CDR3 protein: CATSDGGTGDTEAFF
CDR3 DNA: TGTGCCACCAGTGATGGGGGGACAGGGGACACTGAAGCTTTCTTT

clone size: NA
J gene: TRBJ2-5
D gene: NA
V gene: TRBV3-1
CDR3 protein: CANSGKRPISFSETQYF
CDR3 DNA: TGTGCCAACAGCGGCAAGCGTCCCATTTCTTTCTCTGAGACCCAGTACTTC

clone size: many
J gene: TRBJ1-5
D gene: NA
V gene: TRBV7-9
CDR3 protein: CASSFDGEGNQPQHF
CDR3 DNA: TGTGCCAGCAGCTTTGACGGGGAGGGCAATCAGCCCCAGCATTTT

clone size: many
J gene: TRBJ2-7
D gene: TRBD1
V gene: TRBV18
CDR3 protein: CASSPRTGVSYEQYF
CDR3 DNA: TGTGCCAGCTCGCCCCGGACAGGGGTGTCCTACGAGCAGTACTTC

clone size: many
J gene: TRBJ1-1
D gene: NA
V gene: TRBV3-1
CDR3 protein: CASSDRSPISIRTEAFF
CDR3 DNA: TGTGCCAGCAGCGACCGTTCTCCCATTTCAATTCGCACTGAAGCTTTCTTT

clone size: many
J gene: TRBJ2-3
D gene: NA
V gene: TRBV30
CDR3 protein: CAWRGWVARSTDTQYF
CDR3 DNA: TGTGCCTGGAGGGGCTGGGTAGCGCGATCCACAGATACGCAGTATTTT

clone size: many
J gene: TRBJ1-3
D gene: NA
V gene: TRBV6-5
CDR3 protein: CASSSRRNTIYF
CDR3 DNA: TGTGCCAGCAGTTCCCGTCGAAACACCATATATTTT

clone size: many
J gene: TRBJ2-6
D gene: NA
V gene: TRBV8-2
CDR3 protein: CGRNYRITQSRANVLTF
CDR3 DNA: TGTGGCAGGAATTACAGGATAACACAAAGTCGGGCCAACGTCCTGACTTTC

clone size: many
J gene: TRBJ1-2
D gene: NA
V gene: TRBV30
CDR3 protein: CAWTLRRYRKTYGYTF
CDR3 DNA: TGTGCCTGGACATTGAGGCGTTATAGAAAGACCTATGGCTACACCTTC

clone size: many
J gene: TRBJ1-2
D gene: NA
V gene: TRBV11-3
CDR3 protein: CASSLVGDLGKTYGYTF
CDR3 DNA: TGTGCCAGCAGCTTAGTCGGCGATCTCGGAAAGACCTATGGCTACACCTTC

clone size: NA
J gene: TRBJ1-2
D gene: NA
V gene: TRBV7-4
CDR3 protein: CVSSSNGSARKTYGYTF
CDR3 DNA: TGTGTCAGCAGCAGCAACGGTTCAGCTCGAAAGACCTATGGCTACACCTTC

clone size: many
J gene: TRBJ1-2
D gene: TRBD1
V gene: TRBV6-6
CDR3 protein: CASSYSQGADGYTF
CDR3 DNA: TGTGCCAGCAGTTACTCCCAGGGGGCGGATGGCTACACCTTC

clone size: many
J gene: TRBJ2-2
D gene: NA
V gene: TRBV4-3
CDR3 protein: CASSQERGAGELFF
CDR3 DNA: TGCGCCAGCAGCCAAGAAAGGGGCGCCGGGGAGCTGTTTTTT

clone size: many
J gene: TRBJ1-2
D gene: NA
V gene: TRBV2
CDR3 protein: CASSVQGRVGYTF
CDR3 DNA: TGTGCCAGCAGTGTACAGGGTCGAGTAGGCTACACCTTC

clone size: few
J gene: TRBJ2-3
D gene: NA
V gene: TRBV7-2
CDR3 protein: CASSLVASAADTQYF
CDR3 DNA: TGTGCCAGCAGCTTAGTTGCTAGCGCTGCAGATACGCAGTATTTT

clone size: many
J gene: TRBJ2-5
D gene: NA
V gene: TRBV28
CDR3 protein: CASSLVRIQETQYF
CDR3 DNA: TGTGCCAGCAGTTTAGTACGGATCCAAGAGACCCAGTACTTC

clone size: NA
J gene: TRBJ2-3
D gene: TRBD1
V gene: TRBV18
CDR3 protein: CASSPLPGTGTDTQCF
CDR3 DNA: TGTGCCAGCTCACCACTACCCGGGACAGGCACAGATACGCAGTGTTTT

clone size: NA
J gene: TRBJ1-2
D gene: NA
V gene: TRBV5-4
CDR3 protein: CASHHYVPGKTYGCTF
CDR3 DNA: TGTGCCAGCCACCATTACGTACCAGGAAAGACCTATGGCTGCACCTTC

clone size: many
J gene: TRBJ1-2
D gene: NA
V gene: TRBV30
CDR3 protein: CAWTQGNYGYTF
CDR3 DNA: TGTGCCTGGACCCAGGGGAACTATGGCTACACCTTC

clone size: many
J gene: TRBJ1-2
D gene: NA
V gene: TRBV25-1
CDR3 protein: CASSSAGELGKTYGYTF
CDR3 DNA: TGTGCCAGCAGTTCAGCCGGAGAACTGGGAAAGACCTATGGCTACACCTTC

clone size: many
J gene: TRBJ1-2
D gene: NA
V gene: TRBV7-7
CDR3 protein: CASSSARKCRKTYGYTF
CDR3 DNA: TGTGCCAGCAGCTCTGCGCGTAAGTGCCGAAAGACCTATGGCTACACCTTC

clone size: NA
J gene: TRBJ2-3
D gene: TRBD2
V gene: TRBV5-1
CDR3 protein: CASSLGVTSGRATDTQYF
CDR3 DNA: TGCGCCAGCAGCTTGGGGGTGACTAGCGGGAGGGCCACAGATACGCAGTATTTT

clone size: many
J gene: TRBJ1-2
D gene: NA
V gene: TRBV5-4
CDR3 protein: CASCLTVPGKTYGYTF
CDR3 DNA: TGTGCCAGCTGCCTGACCGTACCAGGAAAGACCTATGGCTACACCTTC